This T cell receptor (beta chain) was captured by sequencing in a study of chemoradiotherapy in HPV16-positive cancers (dated by TCRdb to the early 2020s). With respect to the entire study: Candidate HPV-specific T-cell clones and common TCR motifs were defined by functional T-cell assays performed on cells from a couple of HPV16-positive patients. The study asked whether T-cell immunity against the HPV oncoproteins E6 and E7 changes during chemoradiotherapy and whether it affects survival. TCR repertoires from some 89 patients with HPV-related cancers were then used to track the candidate HPV-specific TCRs and motifs.

Repertoires were sampled repeatedly over the course of chemoradiotherapy, so clonal expansion could be followed in the tumor microenvironment. On this clone itself: The clone's antigen remains unknown. No base qualities exist here, and no much larger clone lies one base off it.

For CDR1 and CDR2, the germline V gene (reference sequence) lists PRHDT and FYEKMQ. Ends trimmed: V by 3 bases, J by 2 bases; bases unmatched to a gene: 18. The CDR3 goes from the cysteine to the phenylalanine over 20 residues. Only CDR3 DNA is held: 60 bases, read in frame from base 1. What the work shows at the level of the full study, not this receptor alone: Only a couple of HPV16-positive patients were used to derive the functional definition of HPV-specific T cells, and the survival association was reported for HPV16-positive patients. Improved recurrence-free survival in HPV16-positive patients was associated with expansion of HPV-responsive T cells during chemoradiotherapy. Expansion of candidate HPV-specific clones and E7-related TCR motifs was observed in the tumor microenvironment during treatment, whereas no such expansion was observed for non-HPV-specific T cells.

The method behind the library was the immunoSEQ multiplex PCR assay. The clones in this table, taken by TCRdb from immuneACCESS, are in-frame only. Not every clone is retained; where verified, under half of the shortfall comes from an unresolved V gene, and the cause of the rest is unknown. For this sample there are about 7,900 clones; around 80% appear just once. Of the sample, about 2% falls within the top ten clones. The sequence was obtained from a human donor with HPV-associated anogenital cancer. The rearrangement joined TRBV13 to TRBJ2-7, with 11 bases in between that match TRBD2. This sample was obtained from a patient who underwent chemoradiotherapy. The bases read TGTGCCAGCAGCTTGGCCACACCTCTAGCGGGAGGTAGGGCGCCCTACGAGCAGTACTTC. Its protein product is CASSLATPLAGGRAPYEQYF. With the rest looked up from the reference TRBV13 and TRBJ2-7 genes rather than sequenced, the full variable domain is AAGVIQSPRHLIKEKRETATLKCYPIPRHDTVYWYQQGPGQDPQFLISFYEKMQSDKGSIPDRFSAQQFSDYHSELNMSSLELGDSALYFCASSLATPLAGGRAPYEQYFGPGTRLTVT.